The 16 T cell receptor beta chains below were found in one sample sequenced in a study of T cell changes during pregnancy in multiple sclerosis. TCRdb's table, derived via immunoSEQ multiplex PCR, lists solely in-frame clones and lacks some. This sample has 70,000 or so clones, with nearly 95% found just once. The specimen was CD4+ T cells from peripheral blood mononuclear cells, collected after pregnancy. All receptors derive from a female donor with multiple sclerosis, enrolled in a pregnancy study.

The chain combines TRBV6-1 with TRBJ2-7; D is possibly TRBD2 (6 bases). The CDR3 sequence is 14 residues long. CDR1 and CDR2 from the germline V gene are MNHNS and SASEGT. The V end lost 6 bases, the J end lost 3 bases, and 15 bases lay between the germline ends. In DNA, the CDR3 is TGTGCCAGCAGCGCCTCGGGACTCCACTACGAGCAGTACTTC. It specifies CASSASGLHYEQYF.

This chain links TRBV19 with TRBJ1-5; D is ambiguous. Germline CDR1 LNHDA, CDR2 SQIVND (reference sequence). This CDR3 region has 16 residues. With 3 bases removed from V and 3 bases from J, the gap between germline ends came to 15 bases. The CDR3 DNA reads as TGTGCCAGTAGTATGCTGGGCAGGTCCATCAATCAGCCCCAGCATTTT. It specifies CASSMLGRSINQPQHF. Full variable domain (remainder filled in from reference TRBV19 and TRBJ1-5): DGGITQSPKYLFRKEGQNVTLSCEQNLNHDAMYWYRQDPGQGLRLIYYSQIVNDFQKGDIAEGYSVSREKKESFPLTVTSAQKNPTAFYLCASSMLGRSINQPQHFGDGTRLSIL.

This clone was observed a handful of times. Compared with germline, one end of the junction differs, possibly owing to a read error. V gene TRBV11-2 combines with J gene TRBJ2-7, with TRBD2 matching 14 bases. This CDR3 contains 15 residues. Germline lookup yields CDR1 SGHAT and CDR2 FQNNGV. CDR3 region: CASSTVVGLAGAMHF. CDR3 DNA: TGTGCCAGCAGCACTGTGGTGGGACTAGCGGGAGCCATGCACTTC.

The CDR3 region is CASRGKPEAFF. CDR3 in DNA: TGTGCCAGCAGGGGCAAACCTGAAGCTTTCTTT. V usage is TRBV28 and J usage is TRBJ1-1; D not certain. The CDR3 is made up of 11 amino acids. Germline-derived CDR1 and CDR2 are MDHEN and SYDVKM. Trimming removed 6 bases from V and 6 bases from J, with 8 bases in between.

The V and J genes are TRBV6-1 and TRBJ2-7; 13 bases line up with TRBD2. CDR3 length: 15 amino acids. The germline V gene encodes CDR1 MNHNS and CDR2 SASEGT. Losses at the gene ends were 5 bases for V and 5 bases for J; bases not matched to a gene: 6. This chain's CDR3 is CASSLGLAGIHEQYF. CDR3 sequence (DNA): TGTGCCAGCAGTTTGGGACTAGCGGGAATCCACGAGCAGTACTTC.

CDR3 loop: CASSLVSGAPVGHNEQFF. The CDR3 coding sequence is TGCGCCAGCAGCTTGGTTAGCGGGGCCCCAGTAGGGCACAATGAGCAGTTCTTC. The V gene is TRBV5-1, the J gene TRBJ2-1; TRBD2 agrees at 8 bases. The CDR3 consists of 18 residues. V lost 0 bases and J lost 5; bases outside the gene matches: 13. Looked up from germline, CDR1 is SGHRS and CDR2 is YFSETQ.

The chain carries TRBV18 and TRBJ2-7, with 8 bases that match TRBD1. CDR3 length equals 16 residues. Germline values: CDR1 KGHSH, CDR2 LQKENI. V dropped 4 bases and J dropped 0; count of bases not matched to a gene: 8. The CDR3 sequence is CASSLRDRTSSYEQYF. The CDR3 DNA reads TGTGCCAGCTCACTTCGGGACAGGACGAGCTCCTACGAGCAGTACTTC.

The CDR3 nucleotides are TGTGCCACCAGCAGACGACAGGGGTATTACAATGAGCAGTTCTTC. It specifies CATSRRQGYYNEQFF. The J gene is TRBJ2-1, the V gene TRBV15; the match to TRBD1 covers 8 bases. The CDR3 sequence is 15 residues long. V shed 2 bases, J shed 4 bases, and the junction held 4 bases outside the gene matches. The germline V gene encodes CDR1 LNHNV and CDR2 YYDKDF (reference sequence). Complete variable domain (other parts from reference TRBV15 and TRBJ2-1): DAMVIQNPRYQVTQFGKPVTLSCSQTLNHNVMYWYQQKSSQAPKLLFHYYDKDFNNEADTPDNFQSRRPNTSFCFLDIRSPGLGDTAMYLCATSRRQGYYNEQFFGPGTRLTVL.

The V gene is TRBV7-3, the J gene TRBJ1-2; D may be TRBD1 (5 bases). Deletions cut 1 base from V and 4 bases from J, with 13 bases between. This CDR3 spans 15 amino acids. CDR1 SGHTA and CDR2 FQGTGA come from the germline V gene. Here the CDR3 DNA reads TGTGCCAGCAGCTTAAAGGCAGGGCGAAGCTATGGCTACACCTTC. Its protein product is CASSLKAGRSYGYTF.

The chain carries TRBV29-1 and TRBJ1-1; D not resolved. The germline CDR1 and CDR2 sequences are SQVTM and ANQGSEA. V lost 1 base to trimming and J lost 5 bases, with 11 bases between them. This CDR3 has 13 residues. CDR3: CSVEGSPRTEAFF. CDR3 in DNA: TGCAGCGTTGAAGGTAGCCCGAGGACTGAAGCTTTCTTT. The full variable domain, its missing parts supplied by reference TRBV29-1 and TRBJ1-1, is SAVISQKPSRDICQRGTSLTIQCQVDSQVTMMFWYRQQPGQSLTLIATANQGSEATYESGFVIDKFPISRPNLTFSTLTVSNMSPEDSSIYLCSVEGSPRTEAFFGQGTRLTVV.

This rearrangement joins TRBV25-1 to TRBJ2-2, with a weak D call TRBD1 (7 bases). The CDR3 totals 15 residues. The germline V gene encodes CDR1 MGHDK and CDR2 SYGVNS. Trimming took off 1 base at V and 6 bases at J, with 12 bases between the two ends. CDR3 amino acids: CASSEFGRGAGELFF. Here the CDR3 DNA reads TGTGCCAGCAGTGAATTCGGCAGGGGGGCCGGGGAGCTGTTTTTT.

The rearrangement uses TRBV6-5 and TRBJ1-3; 7 positions match TRBD1. The V gene end was trimmed by 2 bases and the J gene end by 2 bases; junction bases not matched to a gene: 6. CDR1 and CDR2 (germline): MNHEY, SVGAGI. The CDR3 has 16 amino acids. DNA for the CDR3: TGTGCCAGCAGTTACGATAGGACAGGAGCTGGAAACACCATATATTTT. Translating it yields CASSYDRTGAGNTIYF.

In this sample, this clone turned up a few times. The chain combines TRBV10-3 with TRBJ1-1; no clear D gene. V lost 4 bases and J lost 0, with 9 bases in between. The CDR3 extends over 14 amino acids. The germline gives CDR1 ENHRY, CDR2 SYGVKD. CDR3 coding DNA: TGTGCCATCAGTGGGCGGCAAATGAACACTGAAGCTTTCTTT. Its protein product is CAISGRQMNTEAFF.

This chain links TRBV14 with TRBJ2-3; the D gene is possibly TRBD2 (5 bases). The CDR3 has 16 residues. Trimming stripped 0 bases from V and 0 bases from J, with 10 bases between. Germline assignment: CDR1 SGHDN and CDR2 FVKESK. The CDR3 DNA sequence: TGTGCCAGCAGCCAAGAACGCGGGTTTAGCACAGATACGCAGTATTTT. Its translation: CASSQERGFSTDTQYF.

This rearrangement joins TRBV5-4 to TRBJ2-2; D remains ambiguous. The CDR3 consists of 14 residues. Trimming removed 4 bases from V and 4 bases from J, with 11 bases in between. Per germline, CDR1 SGHNT and CDR2 YYREEE (reference sequence). As DNA, the CDR3 is TGTGCCAGCAGCCCGGCGAGAGGCACCGGGGAGCTGTTTTTT. Translation gives CASSPARGTGELFF.

The chain couples TRBV5-4 to TRBJ2-5; 7 bases align to TRBD1. The ends lost 4 bases at V and 5 bases at J; junction bases unmatched: 5. The CDR3 consists of 13 residues. CDR1 is SGHNT, CDR2 YYREEE, per germline (reference sequence). CDR3 protein: CASSPTGRETQYF. The CDR3 region has the DNA TGTGCCAGCAGCCCGACAGGGCGGGAGACCCAGTACTTC.